This is a list of T cell receptor beta chains from one sample in a study of T-cell memory formation after mild COVID-19. From the 5' RACE reads, TCRdb called clonotypes with MiXCR, one entry per CDR3 protein. Altogether some 30,000 distinct CDR3 sequences are present, less than 8% being singletons, with the ten largest covering 13% to 15%. Source material: PBMCs or a T cell subset sorted from them (not recorded which). All receptors come from an adult woman who had mild COVID-19 (a few samples of this study predate the infection). Cell type and time point are not known. Both conserved end residues are part of each CDR3. The D gene is left open where the match is weak. Sizes are listed as once, few, many or a size class.

CDR3 DNA,CDR3 protein,V gene,clone size,D gene,J gene
TGTGCCAGCAGCCCTTCCCTCGGACAGGGTGGTCAGCCCCAGCATTTT,CASSPSLGQGGQPQHF,TRBV9,many,TRBD1,TRBJ1-5
TGTGCCAGGCCACCGGGGGCCTTCCGAGACTACGAGCAGTACTTC,CARPPGAFRDYEQYF,TRBV7-2,medium-sized,NA,TRBJ2-7
TGTGCCACCAGTGATCCCCTAGCGGGAGGGTTAGGTGAGCAGTTCTTC,CATSDPLAGGLGEQFF,TRBV24-1,many,TRBD2,TRBJ2-1
TGCGCCAGCAGCTTGATGGGGCAAGAGACCCAGTACTTC,CASSLMGQETQYF,TRBV5-1,medium-sized,NA,TRBJ2-5
TGTGCCAGCACGACCGTCGGTCTAAATGAGCAGTTCTTC,CASTTVGLNEQFF,TRBV2,many,NA,TRBJ2-1
TGCAGTGCTAGAAACACCAGGGGTACTGAAGCTTTCTTT,CSARNTRGTEAFF,TRBV20-1,many,NA,TRBJ1-1
TGCGCCAGCAGCCTGACGGGGATCGGCGGGATTGACTACGAGCAGTACTTC,CASSLTGIGGIDYEQYF,TRBV5-1,few,NA,TRBJ2-7
TGTGCCTGTTCCCCGACAGGTCGCTCCTACGAGCAGTACTTC,CACSPTGRSYEQYF,TRBV30,many,NA,TRBJ2-7
TGTGCCAGCAGCTCCTCGGCCGGGGAGCTGTTTTTT,CASSSSAGELFF,TRBV7-3,many,NA,TRBJ2-2
TGTGCCAGCAGTTACGTTTCGACTAGCCGGTACCAAGAGACCCAGTACTTC,CASSYVSTSRYQETQYF,TRBV6-5,many,TRBD2,TRBJ2-5
TGTGCCAGCAGTGAAGCGCCGGGGACGAACACTGAAGCTTTCTTT,CASSEAPGTNTEAFF,TRBV2,many,NA,TRBJ1-1
TGTGCCAGCAGCGATACAGGGGCCGGTCGCTCCTACGAGCAGTACTTC,CASSDTGAGRSYEQYF,TRBV12-3/TRBV12-4,many,TRBD1,TRBJ2-7
TGTGCCAGCTCAACGGACTATTCCAGCACAGATACGCAGTATTTT,CASSTDYSSTDTQYF,TRBV18,many,NA,TRBJ2-3
TGTGCCAGTAGTACCCCGGGTTCGGATACGCAGTATTTT,CASSTPGSDTQYF,TRBV19,many,NA,TRBJ2-3
TGTGCCAGCAGTGAAGTGGGGCCGGGAGGATTCTCCTACGAGCAGTACTTC,CASSEVGPGGFSYEQYF,TRBV2,many,TRBD2,TRBJ2-7
TGTGCCAGCAGCCTGAGTCGGGACGGCTATGGCTACACCTTC,CASSLSRDGYGYTF,TRBV3-1,many,NA,TRBJ1-2